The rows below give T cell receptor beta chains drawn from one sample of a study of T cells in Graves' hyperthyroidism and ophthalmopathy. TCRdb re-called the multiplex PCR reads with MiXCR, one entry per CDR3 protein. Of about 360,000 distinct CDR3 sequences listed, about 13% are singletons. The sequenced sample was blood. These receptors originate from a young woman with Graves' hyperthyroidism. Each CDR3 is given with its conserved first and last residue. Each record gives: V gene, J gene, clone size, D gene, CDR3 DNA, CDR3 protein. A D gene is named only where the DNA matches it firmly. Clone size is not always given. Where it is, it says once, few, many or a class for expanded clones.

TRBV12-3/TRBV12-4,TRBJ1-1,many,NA,TGTGCCAGCAGCCGCGACAGCCTGAACACTGAAGCTTTCTTT,CASSRDSLNTEAFF
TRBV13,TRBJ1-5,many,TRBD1,TGTGCCAGCAGCTACGGTAATACAGGGGGACATGAACAGCCCCAGCATTTT,CASSYGNTGGHEQPQHF
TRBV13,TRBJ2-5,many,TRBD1,TGTGCCAGCAGCACGACAGGGATGGAGACCCAGTACTTC,CASSTTGMETQYF
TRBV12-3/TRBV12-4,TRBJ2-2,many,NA,TGTGCCAGCGGGTTCGGGGGCTCCGGGGAGCTGTTTTTT,CASGFGGSGELFF
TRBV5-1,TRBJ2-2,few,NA,TGCGCCAGCAGCTGGGACGGAAAGAACACCGGGGAGCTGTTTTTT,CASSWDGKNTGELFF
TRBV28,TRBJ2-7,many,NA,TGTGCCAGCAGGGATACAGGGATGGGTTACGAGCAGTACTTC,CASRDTGMGYEQYF
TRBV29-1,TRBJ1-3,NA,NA,TGCAGCGTTGATTTTGGCGCAGGGCTTTATGGAAACACCATATATTTT,CSVDFGAGLYGNTIYF
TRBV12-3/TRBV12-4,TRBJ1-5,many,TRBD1,TGTGCCAGCAGTTTAGCGCGGACAGGGAGTCAGCCCCAGCATTTT,CASSLARTGSQPQHF
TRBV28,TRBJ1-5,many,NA,TGTGCCAGCACCTCTGGGACGGGGAATCAGCCCCAGCATTTT,CASTSGTGNQPQHF
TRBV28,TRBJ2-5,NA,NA,TGTGCCAGCAGTTTTTCCCCCAGTTGGGGGGTTCAAGAGACCCAGTACTTC,CASSFSPSWGVQETQYF
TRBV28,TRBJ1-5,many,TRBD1,TGTGCCAGCAGTTTGGGGACAGGGATTCTCAATCAGCCCCAGCATTTT,CASSLGTGILNQPQHF
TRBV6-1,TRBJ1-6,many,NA,TGTGCCAGCAGTGACAGGGCTTATAATTCACCCCTCCACTTT,CASSDRAYNSPLHF
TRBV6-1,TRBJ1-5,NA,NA,TGTGCCAGCAAGGGTAGCAGCAATAGCAATCAGCCCCAGCATTTT,CASKGSSNSNQPQHF
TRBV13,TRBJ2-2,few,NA,TGTGCCAGCAGCTTAGAGGGAGCAGGGCCGAACACCGGGGAGCTGTTTTTT,CASSLEGAGPNTGELFF
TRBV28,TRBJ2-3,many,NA,TGTGCCATCACACCCTTAAGAGGGAAAAGCACAGATACGCAGTATTTT,CAITPLRGKSTDTQYF
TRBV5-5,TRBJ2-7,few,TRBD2,TGTGCCAGCAGCGGGGATGGACTAGCGGGAGGCGAGCAGTACTTC,CASSGDGLAGGEQYF
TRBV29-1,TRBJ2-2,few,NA,TGCAGCGTCCCCGATCTCTTTGGGGAGCTGTTTTTT,CSVPDLFGELFF
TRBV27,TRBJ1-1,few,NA,TGTGCCAGCAGTCCGTCCGGCCCTGTGGGTGAAGCTTTCTTT,CASSPSGPVGEAFF
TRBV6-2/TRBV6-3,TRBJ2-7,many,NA,TGTGCCAGCAGTTACGGGTTGGGTTACGAGCAGTACTTC,CASSYGLGYEQYF
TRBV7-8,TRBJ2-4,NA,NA,TGTGCCAGCAGCTTAGGGGCAGAACTAGCCAAAAACATTCAGTACTTC,CASSLGAELAKNIQYF
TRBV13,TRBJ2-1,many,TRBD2,TGTGCCAGCAGCCTTGGGACTAGTTCCTACAACTCCTACAATGAGCAGTTCTTC,CASSLGTSSYNSYNEQFF
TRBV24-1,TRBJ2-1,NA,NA,TGTGCCACCAGTGATGGCCGTTACTACAATGAGCAGTTCTTC,CATSDGRYYNEQFF
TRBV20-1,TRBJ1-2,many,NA,TGCAGTGCTAAGTCTGCGGCAGGCGAATTTTTCTATGGCTACACCTTC,CSAKSAAGEFFYGYTF
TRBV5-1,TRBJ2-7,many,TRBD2,TGCGCCAGCAGCCCCCCTAGCGGGGGAGGCCCTTTCGACGAGCAGTACTTC,CASSPPSGGGPFDEQYF
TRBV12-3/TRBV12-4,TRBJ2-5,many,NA,TGTGCCAGCAGTCCTAGGCCGCGGGGAACGGGGGAGACCCAGTACTTC,CASSPRPRGTGETQYF
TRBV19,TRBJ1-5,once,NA,TGTGCCAGTAGTATTCCCTTTTTTGGGGGAACAAGTCAGCCCCAGCATTTT,CASSIPFFGGTSQPQHF
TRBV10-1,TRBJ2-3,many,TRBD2,TGCGCCAGCAGTGAAGGGCTAGCGGGGGCCTCAGATACGCAGTATTTT,CASSEGLAGASDTQYF
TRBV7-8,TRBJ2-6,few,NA,TGTGCCAGCACGCTGGGCGGGCACTCTGGGGCCAACGTCCTGACTTTC,CASTLGGHSGANVLTF
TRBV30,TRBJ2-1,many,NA,TGTGCCGGGCTGTCTGTGACGCGTGAGCAGTTCTTC,CAGLSVTREQFF
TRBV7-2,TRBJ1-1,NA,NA,TGTGCCAGCAGCTTAACGGAGGGACTGAAAGCTTTCTTT,CASSLTEGLKAFF
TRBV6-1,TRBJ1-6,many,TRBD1,TGTGCCAGCACCAGGACAGGTGGGAATTCACCCCTCCACTTT,CASTRTGGNSPLHF
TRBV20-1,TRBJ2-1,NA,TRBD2,TGCAGTGTCCCGGGACTAGCGGATGCCTACAATGAGCAGTTCTTC,CSVPGLADAYNEQFF
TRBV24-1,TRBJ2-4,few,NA,TGTGCCACCAGTACAGGGAGCCAAAACATTCAGTACTTC,CATSTGSQNIQYF
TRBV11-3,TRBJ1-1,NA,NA,TGTGCCAGCAGCCAGTCGTGGGACACTGAAGCTTTCTTT,CASSQSWDTEAFF
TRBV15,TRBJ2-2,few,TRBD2,TGTGCCACCAGCAGAGATGGACTAGCGGGAGGGCCGCGCACCGGGGAGCTGTTTTTT,CATSRDGLAGGPRTGELFF
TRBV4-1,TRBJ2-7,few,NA,TGCGCCAGCAGCCAAGGAAGGGGGAGCTACGAGCAGTACTTC,CASSQGRGSYEQYF
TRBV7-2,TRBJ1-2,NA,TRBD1,TGTGCCAGCAGACGCCCGACAGGGGGGGGTGGCCACACCTTC,CASRRPTGGGGHTF
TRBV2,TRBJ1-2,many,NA,TGTGCCAGCAGTGTGGACAGCTATGGCTACACCTTC,CASSVDSYGYTF
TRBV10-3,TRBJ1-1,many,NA,TGTGCCATCAGCAGACTGAACACTGAAGCTTTCTTT,CAISRLNTEAFF